The present TCR beta chain was sequenced within a study of blood T cell repertoires in COVID-19. TCRdb's table, derived via immunoSEQ multiplex PCR, lists solely in-frame clones and lacks some. The table shows 150,000 to 200,000 clones, with approximately 87% occurring only once. The sequence was obtained from a woman in her 70s with acute or convalescent COVID-19. Sequences were obtained from peripheral blood.

The CDR3 DNA reads TGTGCCAGCACCCCTAGCGGGAGGGCAACAGATACGCAGTATTTT. Encoded protein: CASTPSGRATDTQYF. V is TRBV28 and J is TRBJ2-3, with 12 bases identical to TRBD2. Unmatched junction bases numbered 5, after V lost 7 bases and J lost 3 bases. The CDR3 is 15 amino acids. The germline gives CDR1 MDHEN, CDR2 SYDVKM.